This TCR beta chain was captured by sequencing in a study of breast tumors, draining lymph nodes, adjacent tissues (dated by TCRdb to 2016 to 2018). Broadly, across the study: The study compared TCR beta repertoires across tumor, adjacent nontumor tissue and axillary lymph nodes from breast cancer patients. The study was designed to assess the relationships and possible T-cell exchange between tumor, surrounding tissue and draining lymph node repertoires in human breast cancer.

The CDR3 runs 19 amino acids, cysteine and phenylalanine included. Only the CDR3 DNA stays, 57 bases, in frame from base 1. According to the germline V gene, CDR1 reads LGHNA and CDR2 reads YNFKEQ. At the junction V is shortened by 0 bases and J by 0 bases, with 19 bases in between. Study-wide conclusions, independent of this receptor: Rather than being directly demonstrated, the conclusion that tumor T cells originate in lymph nodes was presented as consistent with a hypothesis. Tumor T-cell repertoires showed less diversity than lymph node repertoires and more diversity than nontumor tissue repertoires, and tumor T-cell repertoires showed preferential V and J gene usage. The data were judged consistent with most tumor T cells deriving from the lymph node and then expanding within tumor tissue. The similarity between tumor and nontumor tissue repertoires was significantly greater in luminal-like breast cancer than in basal-like breast cancer.

The lymph node samples were taken from the axillary draining lymph nodes of breast cancer patients. The instrument given in TCRdb is Illumina HiSeq 2000. Multiplex PCR amplification was used to generate the TCR beta chain libraries. High-throughput sequencing was used to analyze the amplified TCR beta chain products. In TCRdb, the public reads were trimmed at Q25 with fastp and aligned with MiXCR, with productive beta chains retained. When rows share a CDR3 protein, they turn into one entry using the most common DNA and genes. Within this sample are about 230,000 distinct CDR3 sequences, with about 30% of them counted one time only. 1.3% to 1.5% of the sample goes to the ten largest clones. A remark on this clonotype: Which antigen it targets is not known. Qualities for individual bases were not recorded, and no much larger clone is one base off.

The TCR comes from a female donor with breast cancer. Some clones in this sample may be carry-over from other donors' samples. This chain joins TRBV4-2 to TRBJ2-3; a tentative D match to TRBD2 spans 5 bases. Material for sequencing was axillary lymph node tissue. The CDR3 loop reads CASSQDPPGRVLSTDTQYF. In nucleotide form, the sequence is TGTGCCAGCAGCCAAGATCCGCCTGGGCGGGTCCTTAGCACAGATACGCAGTATTTT.